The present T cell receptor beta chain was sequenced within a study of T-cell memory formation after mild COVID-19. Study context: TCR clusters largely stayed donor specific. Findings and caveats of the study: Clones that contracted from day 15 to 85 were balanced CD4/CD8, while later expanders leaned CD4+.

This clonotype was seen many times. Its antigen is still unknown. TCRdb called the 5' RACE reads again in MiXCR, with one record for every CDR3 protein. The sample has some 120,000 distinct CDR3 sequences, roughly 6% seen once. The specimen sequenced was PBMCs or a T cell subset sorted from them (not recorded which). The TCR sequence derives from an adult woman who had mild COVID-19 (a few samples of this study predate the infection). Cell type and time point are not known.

CDR3 amino acids: CSARLARRRDHDTQYF. For the CDR3, the DNA is TGCAGTGCTAGGTTGGCCCGGCGGCGGGACCACGATACGCAGTATTTT. The chain combines TRBV20-1 with TRBJ2-3; D perhaps matches TRBD2 (6 bases). Per the germline V gene, CDR1 is DFQATT and CDR2 is SNEGSKA (reference sequence). V dropped 3 bases and J dropped 6 bases, with 22 bases sitting between them. The CDR3 extends over 16 amino acids.